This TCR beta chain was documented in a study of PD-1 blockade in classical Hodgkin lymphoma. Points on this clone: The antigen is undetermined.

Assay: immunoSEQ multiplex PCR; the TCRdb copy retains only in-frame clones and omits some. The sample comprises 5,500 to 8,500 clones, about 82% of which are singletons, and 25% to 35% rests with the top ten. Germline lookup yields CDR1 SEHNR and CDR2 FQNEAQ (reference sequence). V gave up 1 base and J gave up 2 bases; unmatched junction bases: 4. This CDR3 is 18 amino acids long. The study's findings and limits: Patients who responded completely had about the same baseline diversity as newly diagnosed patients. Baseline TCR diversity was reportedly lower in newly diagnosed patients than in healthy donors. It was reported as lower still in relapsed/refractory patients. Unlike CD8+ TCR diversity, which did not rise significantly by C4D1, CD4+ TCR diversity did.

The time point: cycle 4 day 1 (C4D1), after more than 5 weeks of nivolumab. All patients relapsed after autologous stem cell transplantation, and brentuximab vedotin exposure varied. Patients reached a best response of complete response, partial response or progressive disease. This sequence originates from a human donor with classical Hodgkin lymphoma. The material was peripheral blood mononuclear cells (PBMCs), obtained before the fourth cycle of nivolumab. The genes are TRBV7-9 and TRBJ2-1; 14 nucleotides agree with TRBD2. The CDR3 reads CASSLVSTSGGAYNEQFF. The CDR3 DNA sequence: TGTGCCAGCAGCTTAGTTTCGACTAGCGGGGGGGCCTACAATGAGCAGTTCTTC.